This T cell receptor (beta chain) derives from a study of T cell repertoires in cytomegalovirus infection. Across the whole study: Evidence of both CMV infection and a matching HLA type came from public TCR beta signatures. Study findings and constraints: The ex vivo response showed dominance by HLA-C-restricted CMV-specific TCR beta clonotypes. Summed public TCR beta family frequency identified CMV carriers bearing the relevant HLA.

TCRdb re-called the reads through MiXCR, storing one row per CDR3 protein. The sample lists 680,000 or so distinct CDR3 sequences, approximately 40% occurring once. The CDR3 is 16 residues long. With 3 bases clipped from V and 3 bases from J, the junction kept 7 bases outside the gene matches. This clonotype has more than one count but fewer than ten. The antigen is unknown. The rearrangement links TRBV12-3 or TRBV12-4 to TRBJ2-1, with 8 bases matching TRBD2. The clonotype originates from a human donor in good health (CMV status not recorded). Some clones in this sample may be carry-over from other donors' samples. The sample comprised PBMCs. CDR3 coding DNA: TGTGCCAGCAGTTTTCGACAGCGGGAGATCTACAATGAGCAGTTCTTC. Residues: CASSFRQREIYNEQFF.